A single sample gave rise to the 28 T cell receptor beta chains below, sequenced in a study of cytomegalovirus exposure and HLA in healthy donors (TCRdb year 2017). Libraries were built with the immunoSEQ multiplex PCR assay. TCRdb mirrors the immuneACCESS table, restricted to in-frame sequences. Some clones are absent from its copies; in checked studies, under half trace to an unresolved V gene, and the reason for the others is unknown. This sample is represented by under 140,000 clones; roughly 90% of them were singletons. Around 1.4% of the sample goes to the ten largest clones. The specimen sequenced was PBMCs. All receptors derive from a woman under 40 in good health and CMV-seropositive.

This sequence joins TRBV4-1 and TRBJ1-4; D uncertain. Germline V gene sequence: CDR1 MGHRA, CDR2 YSYEKL. Trimming cost V 1 base and J 8 bases, with 14 bases left between them. This CDR3 has 15 amino acids. The DNA for the CDR3 is TGCGCCAGCAGCCAAGGTGTAGCGGCAGGCGAAAAACTGTTTTTT. This codes for CASSQGVAAGEKLFF.

This chain uses TRBV7-3 with TRBJ2-3; D is possibly TRBD2 (5 bases). Germline V gene sequence: CDR1 SGHTA, CDR2 FQGTGA. V was clipped by 1 base and J by 3 bases, with 11 bases between them. This CDR3 is 15 amino acids long. As DNA, the CDR3 is TGTGCCAGCAGCTTAAGTGGGAGAAGGACAGATACGCAGTATTTT. Its protein is CASSLSGRRTDTQYF. The variable domain in full, completed from reference TRBV7-3 and TRBJ2-3, reads GAGVSQTPSNKVTEKGKYVELRCDPISGHTALYWYRQSLGQGPEFLIYFQGTGAADDSGLPNDRFFAVRPEGSVSTLKIQRTERGDSAVYLCASSLSGRRTDTQYFGPGTRLTVL.

This chain links TRBV5-4 with TRBJ1-2, with 10 bases lining up with TRBD1. V was clipped by 3 bases and J by 5 bases; unmatched bases: 4. Germline CDR1 is SGHNT and CDR2 is YYREEE (reference sequence). There are 14 residues in the CDR3. CDR3 sequence reads: CASSSGTGAYGYTF. CDR3 coding DNA: TGTGCCAGCAGCTCCGGGACAGGGGCATATGGCTACACCTTC.

The chain couples TRBV12-5 to TRBJ2-7; TRBD1 aligns across 7 bases. The germline V gene encodes CDR1 LGHNT and CDR2 FRNRAP. With 5 bases clipped from V and 6 bases from J, the junction kept 10 bases outside the gene matches. The CDR3 spans 14 residues. The CDR3 region is CASGNRDSLGEQYF. CDR3 nucleotide sequence: TGTGCTAGTGGTAACCGGGACAGCTTGGGCGAGCAGTACTTC.

The V call is TRBV28, the J call TRBJ2-7; 7 bases line up with TRBD2. Trimming took 4 bases from V and 1 from J; bases not matched to a gene: 4. The V gene's germline CDR1 is MDHEN and CDR2 SYDVKM. The CDR3 extends over 14 amino acids. CDR3 sequence: CASSSGTTSYEQYF. CDR3 coding DNA: TGTGCCAGCAGTTCCGGGACTACATCCTACGAGCAGTACTTC.

V and J are TRBV6-5 and TRBJ1-2; TRBD1 aligns across 10 bases. This CDR3 has 14 residues. The ends lost 6 bases at V and 7 bases at J; junction bases unmatched: 8. The germline CDR1 and CDR2 sequences are MNHEY and SVGAGI. In DNA form, the CDR3 reads TGTGCCAGCAGAAGGACAGGGGGAAATCGTGGCTACACCTTC. This encodes CASRRTGGNRGYTF.

The V gene is TRBV29-1, the J gene TRBJ2-7; the match to TRBD1 covers 9 bases. V lost 5 bases, J lost 4 bases, and 3 bases stayed unmatched. CDR1 SQVTM and CDR2 ANQGSEA come from the germline V gene. The CDR3 covers 12 residues. This CDR3 reads CSVMTGGYEQYF. The DNA for the CDR3 is TGCAGCGTTATGACAGGGGGGTACGAGCAGTACTTC.

The chain employs TRBV9 and TRBJ1-2, with TRBD1 matching 9 bases. This CDR3 is 16 amino acids long. CDR1 and CDR2 (germline): SGDLS, YYNGEE. V shed 0 bases and J 6 bases; nucleotides not matched to a gene: 9. CDR3 protein: CASSVEGTGYLDGYTF. In nucleotides, the CDR3 is TGTGCCAGCAGCGTAGAGGGGACAGGGTATTTAGATGGCTACACCTTC.

The chain carries TRBV11-2 and TRBJ1-2; 9 positions agree with TRBD1. The CDR3 sequence is 15 residues long. Unmatched junction bases numbered 1, after V lost 0 bases and J lost 2 bases. From germline, CDR1 is SGHAT and CDR2 FQNNGV. The CDR3 DNA is TGTGCCAGCAGCTTAGAGGGGACAGGGAACTATGGCTACACCTTC. Encoded protein: CASSLEGTGNYGYTF.

The chain is built from TRBV7-2 and TRBJ1-5; no reliable D call. The V gene's germline CDR1 is SGHTA and CDR2 FQGNSA. The CDR3 is made up of 15 amino acids. Trimming removed 2 bases at V and 5 bases at J, with 13 bases between. CDR3 nucleotide sequence: TGTGCCAGCAGCTTAAGCCTTAATTCATATCAGCCCCAGCATTTT. Translated: CASSLSLNSYQPQHF.

V is TRBV19 and J is TRBJ2-7; 13 bases align to TRBD2. The CDR3 loop spans 14 amino acids. Germline V gene lookup returns CDR1 LNHDA and CDR2 SQIVND (reference sequence). After removal of 5 bases from V and 3 bases from J, the junction contained 1 base not matched to a gene. The CDR3 loop is CASSRLAGGYEQYF. CDR3 bases: TGTGCCAGTAGTCGACTAGCGGGAGGCTACGAGCAGTACTTC.

The J gene is TRBJ2-2, the V gene TRBV4-3; 8 bases line up with TRBD2. The J segment lost 4 bases and the V segment lost 0 bases, leaving 7 bases of the junction unmatched. This CDR3 comprises 17 residues. Germline lookup yields CDR1 LGHNA and CDR2 YSLEER. As DNA, the CDR3 is TGCGCCAGCAGCCAAGAAGCCAGCGGGAGAGCCACCGGGGAGCTGTTTTTT. Translated: CASSQEASGRATGELFF.

The V call is TRBV30, the J call TRBJ1-1, with D maybe TRBD1 (6 bases). There are 13 residues in the CDR3. The germline gives CDR1 GTSNPN, CDR2 SVGIG (reference sequence). The V gene lost 5 bases and the J gene lost 4 bases, with 14 bases spanning the gap. The CDR3 region is CAWCYRAGTEAFF. CDR3 nucleotides: TGTGCCTGGTGCTACAGGGCGGGCACTGAAGCTTTCTTT.

This sequence joins TRBV7-6 and TRBJ2-2; weak D call: TRBD2 (6 bases). Germline V gene data show CDR1 as SGHVS and CDR2 as FNYEAQ. The length of the CDR3 is 15 residues. The ends were cut back, 6 bases at V and 6 bases at J, with 17 bases in the middle. Here the CDR3 reads CASRISGPNAGELFF. CDR3 nucleotides: TGTGCCAGCAGAATTAGCGGCCCGAATGCCGGGGAGCTGTTTTTT.

The chain joins TRBV5-4 to TRBJ1-2; no clear D. The length of the CDR3 is 16 residues. Trimming took off 0 bases at V and 2 bases at J, with 14 bases between the two ends. Germline V gene data show CDR1 as SGHNT and CDR2 as YYREEE (reference sequence). The CDR3 bases are TGTGCCAGCAGCTTGGGCAGCGGCGTATTGAACTATGGCTACACCTTC. Translation: CASSLGSGVLNYGYTF.

The V gene is TRBV25-1, the J gene TRBJ1-1; 9 bases agree with TRBD1. The CDR3 is made up of 14 amino acids. Germline-derived CDR1 and CDR2 are MGHDK and SYGVNS. J gave up 2 bases and V 11 bases, and 9 bases lay outside the gene matches. In nucleotides, the CDR3 is TGTGCCTCCCGGGACAGGGCCTTAAACACTGAAGCTTTCTTT. Translated: CASRDRALNTEAFF.

The V gene is TRBV18, the J gene TRBJ1-5; 10 positions agree with TRBD1. The CDR3 loop spans 13 amino acids. The germline CDR1 and CDR2 sequences are KGHSH and LQKENI. With 8 bases clipped from V and 6 bases from J, the junction kept 4 bases outside the gene matches. CDR3 nucleotides: TGTGCCAGCGGGACAGGGGACGGTCAGCCCCAGCATTTT. It encodes CASGTGDGQPQHF.

V usage is TRBV4-1 and J usage is TRBJ2-7; TRBD1 is a possible D gene (6 bases). The germline gives CDR1 MGHRA, CDR2 YSYEKL. The V gene lost 0 bases and the J gene lost 3 bases, with 12 bases spanning the gap. The CDR3 length is 15 residues. The CDR3 DNA sequence: TGCGCCAGCAGCCAAGAGGACAGTTTATTCTACGAGCAGTACTTC. Amino acids: CASSQEDSLFYEQYF.

The rearrangement joins TRBV10-3 to TRBJ1-2, with D perhaps TRBD1 (6 bases). The germline CDR1 and CDR2 sequences are ENHRY and SYGVKD. CDR3 size: 13 residues. The germline V and J ends were trimmed by 3 bases and 6 bases, with 11 bases remaining between them. CDR3 residues: CAISDRGGDGYTF. In DNA, the CDR3 is TGTGCCATCAGTGACAGGGGAGGGGATGGCTACACCTTC.

The chain recombines TRBV5-1 with TRBJ2-5, with TRBD2 matching 10 bases. V was clipped by 0 bases and J by 5 bases; unmatched bases: 4. The germline V gene has CDR1 SGHRS and CDR2 YFSETQ. The CDR3 length is 15 residues. As DNA, the CDR3 is TGCGCCAGCAGCTTGGGAGCGGGAGGGGGCGAGACCCAGTACTTC. This codes for CASSLGAGGGETQYF. Combining the CDR3 with reference TRBV5-1 and TRBJ2-5 gives the whole variable domain KAGVTQTPRYLIKTRGQQVTLSCSPISGHRSVSWYQQTPGQGLQFLFEYFSETQRNKGNFPGRFSGRQFSNSRSEMNVSTLELGDSALYLCASSLGAGGGETQYFGPGTRLLVL.

V gene TRBV6-1 combines with J gene TRBJ1-1; a weak D match, TRBD1 (5 bases). This CDR3 has 15 residues. Trimming cost V 5 bases and J 4 bases, with 17 bases left between them. Germline CDR1 reads MNHNS; CDR2 reads SASEGT. The CDR3, as DNA: TGTGCCAGCAGTCGGACCGGGGGTTTAGTCACTGAAGCTTTCTTT. It encodes CASSRTGGLVTEAFF.

The chain uses TRBV2 and TRBJ2-2; D remains unclear. The CDR3 extends over 11 amino acids. The V gene lost 6 bases and the J gene lost 3 bases, with 2 bases spanning the gap. Germline V lookup: CDR1 SNHLY, CDR2 FYNNEI. In DNA, the CDR3 is TGTGCCAGCAGCTACACCGGGGAGCTGTTTTTT. The encoded protein is CASSYTGELFF.

The chain carries TRBV6-1 and TRBJ1-2; tentatively, D is TRBD1 (5 bases). The V end was cut by 6 bases, the J end by 8 bases, with 16 bases between. The CDR3 runs 13 residues. CDR1 and CDR2 from the germline V gene are MNHNS and SASEGT. The CDR3 protein is CASRERGPGGYTF. DNA for the CDR3: TGTGCCAGCAGAGAACGTGGACCAGGGGGCTACACCTTC.

The chain employs TRBV7-9 and TRBJ2-7, with 7 bases lining up with TRBD1. V dropped 5 bases and J dropped 9; count of bases not matched to a gene: 16. The length of the CDR3 is 15 residues. Germline V gives CDR1 SEHNR, CDR2 FQNEAQ (reference sequence). CDR3 nucleotides: TGTGCCAGCAGCCCCGAAGGGACAGCCGAAAAGGGGCAGTACTTC. Its protein product is CASSPEGTAEKGQYF.

The chain couples TRBV15 to TRBJ1-4; D possibly corresponds to TRBD1 (6 bases). Trimming stripped 3 bases from V and 11 bases from J, with 13 bases between. There are 13 residues in the CDR3. The V gene's germline CDR1 is LNHNV and CDR2 YYDKDF (reference sequence). The CDR3 nucleotides are TGTGCCACCAGCAGTACTAGGGGGTATAAACTGTTTTTT. As protein: CATSSTRGYKLFF.

The chain recombines TRBV7-4 with TRBJ1-4; weak D call: TRBD1 (5 bases). The CDR3 covers 22 residues. Germline V CDR1 and CDR2: SGHVT, SQSDAQ. Between the trimmed V and J ends, which lost 1 base and 1 base, there was a span of 28 bases. The CDR3 region has the DNA TGTGCCAGCAGCTTAGGAGGGACGGACTACGACCTGGGGACGATAACTAATGAAAAACTGTTTTTT. Translation: CASSLGGTDYDLGTITNEKLFF.

CDR3 DNA sequence: TGTGCCAGCAGCCCAGGAGGAGGGTTCCAGAACACTGAAGCTTTCTTT. Its protein is CASSPGGGFQNTEAFF. The V and J genes are TRBV9 and TRBJ1-1; unclear D gene. The CDR3 loop spans 16 amino acids. Germline loops: CDR1 SGDLS, CDR2 YYNGEE. V dropped 4 bases and J dropped 1 base, with 17 bases sitting between them.

The rearrangement uses TRBV14 and TRBJ2-5; 10 bases are shared with TRBD1. This CDR3 has 15 residues. The V segment lost 5 bases and the J segment 2 bases; nucleotides outside the gene matches: 5. The germline V gene has CDR1 SGHDN and CDR2 FVKESK. The CDR3 loop reads CASSLRDRGQETQYF. The CDR3 DNA sequence: TGTGCCAGCAGCTTGCGGGACAGGGGTCAAGAGACCCAGTACTTC.